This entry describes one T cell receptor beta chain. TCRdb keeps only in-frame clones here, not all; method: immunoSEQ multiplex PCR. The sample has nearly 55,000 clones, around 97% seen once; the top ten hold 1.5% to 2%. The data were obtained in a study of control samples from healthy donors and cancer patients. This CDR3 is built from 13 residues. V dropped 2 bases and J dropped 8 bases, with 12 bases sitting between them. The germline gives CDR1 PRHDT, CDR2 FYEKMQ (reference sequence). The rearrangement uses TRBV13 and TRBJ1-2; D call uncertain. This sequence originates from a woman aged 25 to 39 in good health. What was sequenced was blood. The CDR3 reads CASSLPGMYGYTF. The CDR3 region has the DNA TGTGCCAGCAGCTTACCGGGTATGTACGGCTACACCTTC.